This is a list of T cell receptor beta chains from one sample in a study of shared clonotypes between healthy human individuals. Sequenced by immunoSEQ multiplex PCR; TCRdb stores in-frame clones only, minus some. This sample has approximately 710,000 clones, with 90% found just once. The specimen sequenced was memory CD8+ T cells from PBMCs. The receptors come from a man between 18 and 35 years old in good health. Some clones in this sample may be carry-over from other donors' samples. The CDR3 runs from the conserved cysteine through the conserved F or W. A D gene is named only where the DNA matches it firmly. Part of the rows lack a size; the others show once, few, many or a class for expanded clones.

D gene	clone size	V gene	J gene	CDR3 protein	CDR3 DNA
.	.	TRBV21-1	TRBJ2-5	CAGLGGLWETQYF	TGTGCCGGGCTCGGGGGTTTATGGGAGACCCAGTACTTC
.	.	TRBV5-6	TRBJ2-5	CASSLGLRETQYF	TGTGCCAGCAGCTTGGGCCTGCGGGAGACCCAGTACTTC
TRBD1	.	TRBV29-1	TRBJ1-2	CSGRQGYGYTF	TGCAGCGGACGACAGGGTTATGGCTACACCTTC
TRBD1	.	TRBV6-1	TRBJ2-7	CASWTRQGVIDEQYF	TGTGCCAGCTGGACTAGACAGGGGGTTATCGACGAGCAGTACTTC
.	.	TRBV4-1	TRBJ1-4	CASSPPVADVNEKLFF	TGCGCCAGCAGCCCCCCTGTGGCAGACGTTAATGAAAAACTGTTTTTT
.	.	TRBV14	TRBJ2-3	CASSQVEGGADTQYF	TGTGCCAGCAGCCAAGTTGAGGGGGGAGCAGATACGCAGTATTTT
.	once	TRBV7-8	TRBJ1-1	CASSLGKNTEAFF	TGTGCCAGCAGCTTAGGAAAGAACACTGAAGCTTTCTTT
.	.	TRBV6-6	TRBJ1-4	CASSRTEARDEKLFF	TGTGCCAGCAGCCGTACAGAGGCGAGGGATGAAAAACTGTTTTTT
TRBD2	.	TRBV7-6	TRBJ2-1	CASSDLLAGVLNEQFF	TGTGCCAGCAGCGACCTACTAGCGGGAGTTCTCAATGAGCAGTTCTTC
.	once	TRBV20-1	TRBJ2-1	CSARLGPEGFF	TGCAGTGCCCGCCTGGGTCCCGAGGGGTTCTTC
.	.	TRBV4-3	TRBJ2-5	CASSQVGLAPQYF	TGCGCCAGCAGCCAAGTAGGTCTCGCGCCCCAGTACTTC
TRBD2	once	TRBV11-3	TRBJ2-7	CASSKTSGPYYEQYF	TGTGCCAGCAGCAAAACTAGCGGACCATACTACGAGCAGTACTTC